In its sample, the clone carrying this T cell receptor (beta chain) was seen once. Its antigen is unknown. CDR1 and CDR2 (germline): SGHTA, FQGNSA. Trimming removed 5 bases at V and 8 bases at J, with 21 bases between. The CDR3 has 16 amino acids. In the PCR, 60 Vbeta and 13 Jbeta primers were used. Clones were sequenced by immunoSEQ multiplex PCR, and TCRdb holds only the in-frame ones, with some missing. The table lists some 200,000 clones, approximately 90% of them singletons, with around 1% in the top ten. Healthy people donating bone marrow made up the donors. The data were taken from a study of cytomegalovirus exposure and HLA in healthy donors. Findings and caveats of the study: For most subjects, TCR beta sequences were reported to predict HLA-A and HLA-B alleles with accuracy. Sequencing artifact likely explains a cluster of highly shared sequence variants. In a later analysis, TCR beta V- and J-gene trimming was associated with a missense DCLRE1C variant.

V usage is TRBV7-2 and J usage is TRBJ2-2; D unresolved. Specimen: PBMCs. This receptor was taken from a woman younger than 30 in good health and CMV-seronegative. The DNA of the CDR3 is TGTGCCAGCAGCCGAACGACTCGTCACGATTTAGGGGAGCTGTTTTTT. It specifies CASSRTTRHDLGELFF.